These T cell receptor beta chains were read from a single sample in a study of shared clonotypes between healthy human individuals. The method was immunoSEQ multiplex PCR; TCRdb's version includes in-frame clones alone and lacks a portion of them. Of 550,000 to 850,000 clones listed, 74% are singletons. The sequenced sample was memory CD4+ T cells sorted from blood. Source of these receptors: a woman younger than 45 in good health. Each CDR3 is given with its conserved first and last residue. The order of the fields is clone size, V gene, J gene, D gene, CDR3 protein, CDR3 DNA. A D gene is named only where the DNA matches it firmly. A clone size is listed for some rows: how often the clone was seen (once, few, many), or a class if it is expanded.

>-|TRBV7-8|TRBJ1-5|-
CASSLGQAINQPQHF
TGTGCCAGCAGCTTAGGGCAGGCGATCAATCAGCCCCAGCATTTT
>-|TRBV28|TRBJ2-7|TRBD2
CASSFPAGLAAPAYEQYF
TGTGCCAGCAGTTTCCCTGCGGGACTAGCGGCACCCGCCTACGAGCAGTACTTC
>-|TRBV27|TRBJ1-2|TRBD1
CASSLTGGGGGYTF
TGTGCCAGCAGTTTGACAGGGGGCGGGGGGGGCTACACCTTC
>-|TRBV5-4|TRBJ2-1|TRBD2
CASSLDAGDYNEQFF
TGTGCCAGCAGCTTGGATGCGGGAGACTACAATGAGCAGTTCTTC
>-|TRBV6-4|TRBJ2-3|-
CASSDSWGADTQYF
TGTGCCAGCAGTGACTCGTGGGGCGCAGATACGCAGTATTTT
>-|TRBV2|TRBJ1-2|-
CASSVSGANYGYTF
TGTGCCAGCAGCGTATCAGGGGCCAACTATGGCTACACCTTC
>many|TRBV6-5|TRBJ2-5|TRBD1
CATATRGRWQETQYF
TGTGCCACGGCTACTAGGGGGCGTTGGCAAGAGACCCAGTACTTC
>-|TRBV19|TRBJ1-1|-
CASSPPDMNTEAFF
TGTGCCAGTAGTCCCCCGGATATGAACACTGAAGCTTTCTTT
>few|TRBV4-2|TRBJ2-5|-
CASSQEYTPGAGETQYF
TGTGCCAGCAGCCAAGAATATACGCCGGGGGCAGGGGAGACCCAGTACTTC
>-|TRBV5-1|TRBJ2-3|TRBD2
CASSLASGARTDTQYF
TGCGCCAGCAGCTTGGCAAGCGGGGCCCGCACAGATACGCAGTATTTT
>-|TRBV5-4|TRBJ2-7|-
CASSFDGSGIYEQYF
TGTGCCAGCAGCTTCGACGGATCGGGCATCTACGAGCAGTACTTC
>-|TRBV5-4|TRBJ2-7|-
CASSPSASASSYEQYF
TGTGCCAGCAGCCCGTCGGCCAGCGCGAGCTCCTACGAGCAGTACTTC
>-|TRBV29-1|TRBJ1-2|TRBD1
CSVESQGAYGYTF
TGCAGCGTTGAATCCCAGGGGGCCTATGGCTACACCTTC
>-|TRBV10-1|TRBJ2-2|-
CASSEFFGGGDTGELFF
TGCGCCAGCAGTGAGTTCTTCGGCGGCGGGGACACCGGGGAGCTGTTTTTT
>-|TRBV19|TRBJ2-3|-
CASSISAYGTDTQYF
TGTGCCAGTAGTATTTCCGCATACGGCACAGATACGCAGTATTTT
>-|TRBV27|TRBJ1-1|-
CASSLQGRVSEAFF
TGTGCCAGCAGTTTACAGGGACGGGTTAGTGAAGCTTTCTTT
>-|TRBV2|TRBJ2-1|-
CASSELGTPGYNEQFF
TGTGCCAGCAGTGAATTAGGGACCCCCGGCTACAATGAGCAGTTCTTC
>-|TRBV5-1|TRBJ1-2|TRBD1
CASSAGTGGWTNYGYTF
TGCGCCAGCAGCGCGGGGACAGGGGGCTGGACTAACTATGGCTACACCTTC
>-|TRBV19|TRBJ2-1|TRBD1
CASSITGAAAEQFF
TGTGCCAGTAGTATAACAGGGGCGGCCGCCGAGCAGTTCTTC
>few|TRBV19|TRBJ2-1|-
CASSIDGSSYNEQFF
TGTGCCAGTAGTATAGACGGAAGCTCCTACAATGAGCAGTTCTTC
>-|TRBV19|TRBJ1-5|-
CASSATRGSNQPQHF
TGTGCCAGTAGTGCGACTAGGGGGAGCAATCAGCCCCAGCATTTT
>few|TRBV9|TRBJ2-3|-
CASSVGRMGLFTDTQYF
TGTGCCAGCAGCGTAGGGCGTATGGGCTTATTCACAGATACGCAGTATTTT
>-|TRBV27|TRBJ1-1|TRBD1
CASIRGGRKSEAFF
TGTGCCAGCATCAGAGGGGGCAGGAAATCTGAAGCTTTCTTT
>-|TRBV5-1|TRBJ2-1|TRBD2
CASSLSSGSYNEQFF
TGCGCCAGCAGCCTCTCTAGCGGGAGCTACAATGAGCAGTTCTTC
>-|TRBV19|TRBJ2-1|TRBD2
CASSMGLAGVSYNEQFF
TGTGCCAGTAGTATGGGACTAGCGGGAGTCTCCTACAATGAGCAGTTCTTC
>few|TRBV6-1|TRBJ2-3|TRBD2
CASSELAGGVAGLAGTTDTQYF
TGTGCCAGCAGTGAATTGGCAGGGGGTGTCGCCGGACTAGCGGGAACCACAGATACGCAGTATTTT
>-|TRBV29-1|TRBJ2-1|-
CSASGWSYNEQFF
TGCAGCGCGTCAGGTTGGTCCTACAATGAGCAGTTCTTC
>once|TRBV28|TRBJ1-2|-
CASSSRNYGYTF
TGTGCCAGCAGTTCGAGGAACTATGGCTACACCTTC
>-|TRBV6-1|TRBJ2-1|TRBD2
CASSLLAGVNNEQFF
TGTGCCAGCAGTCTGCTAGCGGGGGTTAACAATGAGCAGTTCTTC
>few|TRBV28|TRBJ1-5|-
CASSYLPEGAGNQPQHF
TGTGCCAGCAGTTACCTCCCTGAGGGCGCGGGCAATCAGCCCCAGCATTTT
>-|TRBV28|TRBJ2-1|TRBD2
CASSPSRSGTYNEQFF
TGTGCCAGCAGCCCGAGTCGGAGCGGGACCTACAATGAGCAGTTCTTC
>-|TRBV6-1|TRBJ2-2|-
CASSVERAGTGELFF
TGTGCCAGCAGTGTTGAGCGGGCGGGCACCGGGGAGCTGTTTTTT
>-|TRBV5-1|TRBJ2-3|TRBD2
CASNLAGGLEDTQYF
TGCGCCAGCAACCTAGCGGGAGGGCTGGAAGATACGCAGTATTTT
>-|TRBV28|TRBJ2-1|-
CASSSWTGALGFF
TGTGCCAGCAGTTCCTGGACGGGAGCCCTTGGGTTCTTC
>many|TRBV29-1|TRBJ1-1|-
CSVDARLNTEAFF
TGCAGCGTGGATGCACGATTGAACACTGAAGCTTTCTTT
>many|TRBV19|TRBJ2-3|-
CASSKGRQADTQYF
TGTGCCAGTAGTAAGGGGAGGCAGGCAGATACGCAGTATTTT
>once|TRBV28|TRBJ2-4|-
CASSISPGRKYIQYF
TGTGCCAGCAGTATCTCGCCGGGCCGAAAATACATTCAGTACTTC
>-|TRBV11-2|TRBJ2-7|-
CASSPHGGPYEQYF
TGTGCCAGCAGCCCTCACGGGGGACCCTACGAGCAGTACTTC
>-|TRBV5-1|TRBJ2-3|TRBD1
CASSFGQGQDTQYF
TGCGCCAGCAGCTTTGGACAGGGTCAAGATACGCAGTATTTT
>few|TRBV4-1|TRBJ2-5|TRBD1
CASSRRLQLGTGEETQYF
TGCGCCAGCAGCCGCCGACTTCAGCTCGGGACAGGTGAAGAGACCCAGTACTTC
>-|TRBV5-1|TRBJ2-1|-
CASSLGGRGEQFF
TGCGCCAGCAGCTTGGGAGGGAGAGGTGAGCAGTTCTTC
>-|TRBV5-1|TRBJ1-1|-
CASSLAEVTGNTEAFF
TGCGCCAGCAGCTTGGCCGAAGTGACGGGCAACACTGAAGCTTTCTTT
>-|TRBV27|TRBJ1-5|TRBD1
CASRGRGVGQPQHF
TGTGCCAGCAGGGGCAGGGGGGTCGGGCAGCCCCAGCATTTT
>once|TRBV7-2|TRBJ2-2|TRBD2
CASSYGLAGPGELFF
TGTGCCAGCAGCTACGGACTAGCGGGACCCGGGGAGCTGTTTTTT
>many|TRBV29-1|TRBJ2-3|-
CSVAGQADTQYF
TGCAGCGTGGCGGGGCAGGCCGATACGCAGTATTTT
>-|TRBV27|TRBJ2-2|TRBD1
CASSPGTGAITGELFF
TGTGCCAGCAGTCCGGGGACAGGGGCGATCACCGGGGAGCTGTTTTTT
>-|TRBV14|TRBJ2-5|TRBD1
CASSQVQGAQETQYF
TGTGCCAGCAGCCAGGTACAGGGGGCCCAAGAGACCCAGTACTTC
>-|TRBV19|TRBJ1-1|TRBD1
CASSERQGAGTEAFF
TGTGCCAGTAGTGAAAGACAGGGGGCGGGGACTGAAGCTTTCTTT
>-|TRBV5-1|TRBJ2-3|-
CASTPISFTDTQYF
TGCGCCAGCACCCCCATTAGTTTCACAGATACGCAGTATTTT
>few|TRBV28|TRBJ1-1|-
CASSVSGNTEAFF
TGTGCCAGCAGTGTATCCGGCAACACTGAAGCTTTCTTT
>-|TRBV28|TRBJ1-1|TRBD1
CASSLGQMNTEAFF
TGTGCCAGCAGCCTGGGACAGATGAACACTGAAGCTTTCTTT
>-|TRBV6-1|TRBJ1-3|-
CASSEGYSGNTIYF
TGTGCCAGCAGTGAAGGGTATTCAGGAAACACCATATATTTT
>-|TRBV28|TRBJ1-5|-
CASTKTLGDSSSNQPQHF
TGTGCCAGCACAAAAACCTTGGGCGACAGCTCGAGCAATCAGCCCCAGCATTTT
>-|TRBV5-1|TRBJ2-1|-
CASSLPGRHNEQFF
TGCGCCAGCAGCTTACCGGGACGGCACAATGAGCAGTTCTTC